These 29 T cell receptor beta chains were all obtained from the same sample, sequenced in a study of T cells expressing NK-cell markers. Following a re-call of the 5' RACE reads, TCRdb has one entry per CDR3 protein and lacks DNA. The listing contains more than 400,000 distinct CDR3 sequences. Sequenced sample: blood T cells: a sorted CD56 or NKG2C T cell subset, CD4+ or CD8+ T cells, or bulk PBMC T cells (not recorded which). Receptors were obtained from a woman between 18 and 70 years old in good health.

The V gene is TRBV6-2 or TRBV6-3, the J gene TRBJ2-7. Germline loops: CDR1 MNHEY, CDR2 SVGEGT. This CDR3 spans 12 amino acids. CDR3 residues: CASSFPPHEQYF.

V usage is TRBV7-2 and J usage is TRBJ2-4. Looked up from germline, CDR1 is SGHTA and CDR2 is FQGNSA. The CDR3 has 15 amino acids. CDR3 sequence reads: CASSLAQGANNIQYF.

V and J are TRBV9 and TRBJ2-2; the TCRdb D gene call, TRBD2, has no DNA to confirm it. The CDR3 contains 12 residues. Germline V lookup: CDR1 SGDLS, CDR2 YYNGEE. CDR3 sequence: CASRTSYGELFF.

The chain links TRBV7-8 to TRBJ2-1; the D call of TRBD1 rests on TCRdb alone, since no DNA is present to check it. The CDR3 spans 13 residues. Germline CDR1 and CDR2: SGHVS and FQNEAQ. The CDR3 is CASSTDTLNEQFF.

The chain uses TRBV21-1 and TRBJ2-3; TCRdb picks TRBD1, but there is no DNA to check that call. TRBV21-1 is termed a pseudogene. The CDR3 is 14 residues long. The CDR3 region is CASDRLKNTDTQYF.

The CDR3 here is CSARRPQGNEQFF. The chain links TRBV20-1 to TRBJ2-1; TCRdb returns TRBD2, unconfirmable since there is no DNA. Germline loops: CDR1 DFQATT, CDR2 SNEGSKA (reference sequence). CDR3 length: 13 amino acids.

The genes are TRBV9 and TRBJ1-1; TCRdb's assignment of TRBD1 cannot be checked, as there is no DNA. Germline loops: CDR1 SGDLS, CDR2 YYNGEE. The CDR3 totals 15 residues. The CDR3 region is CASSAPTGVNTEAFF.

This chain links TRBV27 with TRBJ2-1; the D gene TCRdb calls, TRBD2, cannot be checked with no DNA. Germline CDR1 reads MNHEY; CDR2 reads SMNVEV (reference sequence). This CDR3 has 19 residues. Here the CDR3 reads CASSLRTQPGGGYDNEQFF.

V usage is TRBV24-1 and J usage is TRBJ2-3; the D call from TCRdb, TRBD2, cannot be confirmed without DNA. CDR1 and CDR2 from the germline V gene are KGHDR and SFDVKD. CDR3 size: 19 residues. The CDR3 sequence is CATSDAANSRGDSTDTQYF.

The genes are TRBV6-5 and TRBJ1-1. This CDR3 comprises 14 residues. Germline CDR1 MNHEY, CDR2 SVGAGI. This CDR3 is CASSYSGSYTEAFF.

The chain joins TRBV12-3 or TRBV12-4 to TRBJ1-3; TCRdb outputs TRBD1, but without DNA this stays unchecked. This CDR3 spans 13 amino acids. CDR3 sequence reads: CASLYGGGLAIYF.

V gene TRBV4-3 combines with J gene TRBJ2-1; absent DNA, TCRdb's TRBD2 call cannot be checked. There are 15 residues in the CDR3. Germline loops: CDR1 LGHNA, CDR2 YSLEER. The chain's CDR3 is CASSQSGGAFNEQFF.

This sequence joins TRBV4-2 and TRBJ2-7; TCRdb indicates TRBD2, and absent DNA this call remains unverified. The CDR3 covers 13 residues. CDR1 LGHNA and CDR2 YNFKEQ come from the germline V gene. The CDR3 loop reads CASSRTSGNEQYF.

The chain is built from TRBV5-8 and TRBJ1-5; there is no DNA to check the TCRdb D call of TRBD1. This CDR3 contains 16 residues. Per the germline V gene, CDR1 is SGHTS and CDR2 is YDEGEE. The CDR3: CASSLSGALALGPQHF.

The rearrangement joins TRBV12-3 or TRBV12-4 to TRBJ2-1; checking the TCRdb D call of TRBD1 is not possible without DNA. The CDR3 runs to 11 residues. CDR3 sequence reads: CASSPSGEQFF.

The CDR3 loop reads CSASGSGTGELFF. The chain carries TRBV20-1 and TRBJ2-2; TCRdb picks TRBD2, but there is no DNA to check that call. CDR3 length: 13 amino acids. Germline loops: CDR1 DFQATT, CDR2 SNEGSKA (reference sequence).

The CDR3 loop reads CASSLSGGANNEQFF. The chain joins TRBV6-2 or TRBV6-3 to TRBJ2-1; the TRBD2 assignment by TCRdb is unverifiable without DNA. CDR1 and CDR2 from the germline V gene are MNHEY and SVGEGT. The CDR3 covers 15 residues.

CDR3 residues: CASSYEREGQDTQYF. V is TRBV6-5 and J is TRBJ2-3; TCRdb selects TRBD2, and the lack of DNA leaves this call unchecked. Germline CDR1 and CDR2: MNHEY and SVGAGI. This CDR3 region has 15 residues.

V gene TRBV14 combines with J gene TRBJ2-1; TCRdb proposes TRBD2, but this gene call is untestable without DNA. CDR1 SGHDN and CDR2 FVKESK come from the germline V gene. This CDR3 comprises 14 residues. CDR3 sequence: CASSEIAGFNEQFF.

The J gene is TRBJ2-7, the V gene TRBV29-1; TCRdb returns TRBD2, unconfirmable since there is no DNA. The CDR3 has 12 residues. Germline loops: CDR1 SQVTM, CDR2 ANQGSEA. CDR3 sequence: CSVLATTIEQYF.

The chain couples TRBV4-3 to TRBJ2-1; without DNA, the TCRdb call of TRBD1 cannot be checked. The CDR3 length is 16 residues. The germline gives CDR1 LGHNA, CDR2 YSLEER. CDR3 residues: CASSQYRTGAYNEQFF.

The chain has TRBV12-3 or TRBV12-4 and TRBJ1-6; no DNA is available, so the TRBD1 call from TCRdb remains unchecked. The CDR3 consists of 15 residues. CDR3 protein: CASSSRDSLNSPLHF.

The chain couples TRBV7-3 to TRBJ2-3; TCRdb gives TRBD2 as the D gene, but with no DNA this cannot be confirmed. CDR3 length equals 18 residues. Per the germline V gene, CDR1 is SGHTA and CDR2 is FQGTGA. The CDR3 spells CASSPEGWDYTDTDTQYF.

The chain employs TRBV5-4 and TRBJ2-1. There are 12 residues in the CDR3. Germline V gene sequence: CDR1 SGHNT, CDR2 YYREEE (reference sequence). The CDR3 region is CASSLEDSEQFF.

The rearrangement joins TRBV9 to TRBJ2-3; TCRdb selects TRBD1, and the lack of DNA leaves this call unchecked. The length of the CDR3 is 15 residues. The germline CDR1 and CDR2 sequences are SGDLS and YYNGEE. The CDR3 loop reads CASSAGKLGTDTQYF.

The genes are TRBV29-1 and TRBJ1-1; no DNA is available, so the TRBD1 call from TCRdb remains unchecked. This CDR3 is 14 amino acids long. From germline, CDR1 is SQVTM and CDR2 ANQGSEA. This CDR3 is CSVEWGWQGAEVFF.

The V gene is TRBV29-1, the J gene TRBJ2-3; TCRdb calls TRBD1, which cannot be checked without DNA. This CDR3 has 14 residues. Germline loops: CDR1 SQVTM, CDR2 ANQGSEA. This CDR3 reads CSVTQGSGTDTQYF.

The V gene is TRBV7-9, the J gene TRBJ2-5. Germline loops: CDR1 SEHNR, CDR2 FQNEAQ (reference sequence). This CDR3 is 16 amino acids long. This chain's CDR3 is CASSLRSSGFQETQYF.

The rearrangement links TRBV6-5 to TRBJ2-4. This CDR3 is 13 amino acids long. Germline assignment: CDR1 MNHEY and CDR2 SVGAGI. CDR3 in amino acids: CASSYSRVNIQYF.